These 20 T cell receptor beta chains share one sample of origin, sequenced in a study of blood T cells in healthy people across ages. Together with a sample-barcoded 5' primer, a J-beta primer mix was included in a second PCR lasting about 6 to 12 cycles. Each CDR3 protein gets one entry after TCRdb re-called the 5' RACE reads with MiXCR. The sample shows hundreds of thousands of distinct CDR3 sequences, 46% of them seen only once. Sequencing used blood. These TCRs come from a man aged 80 or over in good health.

The J gene is TRBJ2-1, the V gene TRBV4-1; weak D call: TRBD2 (5 bases). With 4 bases removed from V and 10 bases from J, the gap between germline ends came to 20 bases. The germline V gene has CDR1 MGHRA and CDR2 YSYEKL. The CDR3 runs 15 residues. The CDR3 loop is CASSPQGRPQREQFF. The DNA for the CDR3 is TGCGCCAGCAGCCCCCAAGGCAGGCCCCAGCGGGAGCAGTTCTTC.

V and J are TRBV12-3 or TRBV12-4 and TRBJ1-4, with 8 positions matching TRBD1. The V and J ends lost 6 bases and 7 bases, in that order; junction bases with no gene match: 7. The CDR3 consists of 14 residues. The CDR3 region is CASRDRVLGEKLFF. CDR3 bases: TGTGCCAGCAGGGACAGGGTCCTGGGTGAAAAACTGTTTTTT.

The chain couples TRBV5-1 to TRBJ2-3; 8 nucleotides agree with TRBD1. The CDR3 totals 16 residues. V trimming: 0 bases; J trimming: 4 bases; junction bases outside the gene matches: 7. Per germline, CDR1 SGHRS and CDR2 YFSETQ. The CDR3 region has the DNA TGCGCCAGCAGCTTGGGGACAGGGCTGAAGGCAGATACGCAGTATTTT. This gives the protein CASSLGTGLKADTQYF.

The V call is TRBV15, the J call TRBJ2-5, with 10 bases aligning to TRBD1. Gene TRBJ2-7 matches the end of the DNA better, so the J call may be wrong. Per germline, CDR1 LNHNV and CDR2 YYDKDF (reference sequence). This CDR3 region has 15 residues. The CDR3, as DNA: TGTGCCACCAGCAGATGGGGACAGGGGAGCGACGAGCAGTACTTC. Its protein is CATSRWGQGSDEQYF.

This clonotype showed up just a few times. The CDR3 region is CASRRTGNLDGYTF. The DNA for the CDR3 is TGCGCCAGCCGGAGGACAGGGAACCTAGATGGCTACACCTTC. The chain uses TRBV5-1 and TRBJ1-2, with 8 bases matching TRBD1. After removal of 7 bases from V and 6 bases from J, the junction contained 11 bases not matched to a gene. The germline V gene encodes CDR1 SGHRS and CDR2 YFSETQ. The CDR3 runs to 14 residues.

This clonotype was picked up a small number of times. The rearrangement uses TRBV4-2 and TRBJ2-3, with 10 bases identical to TRBD1. Unmatched junction bases numbered 9, after V lost 3 bases and J lost 3 bases. The CDR3 runs to 17 residues. Germline V lookup: CDR1 LGHNA, CDR2 YNFKEQ. The DNA for the CDR3 is TGTGCCAGCAGCCATGACCCTGGGACAGGGGTAACAGATACGCAGTATTTT. Amino acids: CASSHDPGTGVTDTQYF.

The rearrangement uses TRBV7-6 and TRBJ2-5; D is possibly TRBD2 (6 bases). The CDR3 has 14 amino acids. With 3 bases removed from V and 3 bases from J, the gap between germline ends came to 11 bases. Germline V gene lookup returns CDR1 SGHVS and CDR2 FNYEAQ. CDR3 loop: CASSFGGQKETQYF. CDR3 nucleotides: TGTGCCAGCAGCTTCGGAGGGCAGAAAGAGACCCAGTACTTC.

The chain combines TRBV12-3 or TRBV12-4 with TRBJ1-5, with 7 bases identical to TRBD1. The CDR3 covers 15 residues. V shed 8 bases and J 0 bases; nucleotides not matched to a gene: 7. The CDR3 region is CASSQGQYSNQPQHF. In DNA form, the CDR3 reads TGTGCCAGCTCACAGGGACAGTATAGCAATCAGCCCCAGCATTTT.

The CDR3 bases are TGTGCCAGCCAGACAGGGGTCACCACCTACGAGCAGTACTTC. Amino acids: CASQTGVTTYEQYF. The V call is TRBV2, the J call TRBJ2-7, with 8 bases that match TRBD1. Germline V gene data show CDR1 as SNHLY and CDR2 as FYNNEI. V trimming: 8 bases; J trimming: 2 bases; junction bases outside the gene matches: 8. This CDR3 has 14 residues. Complete variable domain (other parts from reference TRBV2 and TRBJ2-7): EPEVTQTPSHQVTQMGQEVILRCVPISNHLYFYWYRQILGQKVEFLVSFYNNEISEKSEIFDDQFSVERPDGSNFTLKIRSTKLEDSAMYFCASQTGVTTYEQYFGPGTRLTVT.

This rearrangement joins TRBV12-3 or TRBV12-4 to TRBJ2-5; 10 positions match TRBD1. Germline trimming cut 1 base from V and 6 bases from J; bases unmatched to any gene: 5. This CDR3 comprises 15 residues. Here the CDR3 reads CASSLGTGGVQTQYF. CDR3 nucleotides: TGTGCCAGCAGTTTAGGGACAGGGGGTGTACAGACCCAGTACTTC.

This clonotype turned up a few times. The chain is built from TRBV2 and TRBJ1-2; D gene uncertain. The CDR3 covers 13 residues. Germline V gene lookup returns CDR1 SNHLY and CDR2 FYNNEI. Trimming took off 7 bases at V and 8 bases at J, with 17 bases between the two ends. As DNA, the CDR3 is TGTGCCAGCACTGATCTCCGTGCTTCGGGCTACACCTTC. It specifies CASTDLRASGYTF.

Only a few counts were recorded for this clonotype. This rearrangement joins TRBV12-3 or TRBV12-4 to TRBJ2-3; unclear D gene. V gave up 7 bases and J gave up 3 bases, with 11 bases separating them. This CDR3 region has 13 residues. CDR3 sequence: CASKIAPTDTQYF. The CDR3 coding sequence is TGTGCCAGCAAGATTGCCCCAACAGATACGCAGTATTTT.

The J gene is TRBJ1-5, the V gene TRBV27; no definite D call. Trimming removed 5 bases from V and 3 bases from J, with 8 bases in between. The CDR3 loop spans 13 amino acids. Germline-derived CDR1 and CDR2 are MNHEY and SMNVEV (reference sequence). CDR3 sequence reads: CASSPQFNQPQHF. The DNA of the CDR3 is TGTGCCAGCAGTCCCCAGTTCAATCAGCCCCAGCATTTT.

In this sample, this clonotype turned up many times. The V and J genes are TRBV5-1 and TRBJ2-1; D is tentatively TRBD1 or TRBD2 (5 bases each). V was cut by 5 bases and J by 0 bases, with 15 bases left in between. This CDR3 has 16 amino acids. Germline V gene lookup returns CDR1 SGHRS and CDR2 YFSETQ. CDR3 in amino acids: CASREGTASSYNEQFF. The DNA for the CDR3 is TGCGCCAGCAGGGAAGGGACCGCGAGCTCCTACAATGAGCAGTTCTTC.

V is TRBV5-1 and J is TRBJ2-1, with D possibly called TRBD1 or TRBD2 (5 bases each). The CDR3 runs to 14 residues. Trimming left V 3 bases short and J 5 bases short, with 12 bases between. Germline lookup yields CDR1 SGHRS and CDR2 YFSETQ. The CDR3 DNA reads as TGCGCCAGCAGCTCCTCCGGGACGGACAATGAGCAGTTCTTC. It encodes CASSSSGTDNEQFF.

The CDR3 is CASGPDRGDTGELFF. The CDR3 bases are TGCGCCAGCGGACCGGACAGGGGGGACACCGGGGAGCTGTTTTTT. The chain carries TRBV5-1 and TRBJ2-2; TRBD1 matches at 10 bases. This CDR3 contains 15 residues. The germline CDR1 and CDR2 sequences are SGHRS and YFSETQ. Trimming cost V 7 bases and J 3 bases; bases outside gene matches: 6.

In its sample, this clonotype was seen once. The rearrangement joins TRBV20-1 to TRBJ2-7, with a possible D match to TRBD1 (5 bases). Germline V gene data show CDR1 as DFQATT and CDR2 as SNEGSKA (reference sequence). V dropped 0 bases and J dropped 1 base, with 16 bases sitting between them. The CDR3 consists of 16 residues. CDR3 nucleotides: TGCAGTGCTAGAGATGGCGGCCAGGGTGGGTCCTACGAGCAGTACTTC. Protein product: CSARDGGQGGSYEQYF.

This clonotype appeared a few times. The chain employs TRBV28 and TRBJ2-1, with 9 bases aligning to TRBD2. With 6 bases clipped from V and 13 bases from J, the junction kept 13 bases outside the gene matches. Germline loops: CDR1 MDHEN, CDR2 SYDVKM. CDR3 length: 14 amino acids. CDR3 DNA: TGTGCCAGCAGGATAGCGGGAGAATTTCAGCACCAGTTCTTC. It encodes CASRIAGEFQHQFF.

This clonotype was seen more than once but under ten times. The chain combines TRBV24-1 with TRBJ2-1; the match to TRBD2 covers 9 bases. This CDR3 contains 11 residues. Germline V gene lookup returns CDR1 KGHDR and CDR2 SFDVKD. Trimming at V came to 10 bases and at J to 15 bases, leaving 9 bases not matched to a gene. The CDR3 DNA is TGTGCCACTCAATTAGCGGGAGTTCTGTTCTTC. Its translation is CATQLAGVLFF.

This clonotype was seen repeatedly, ten times or more. A clone one base away is much larger, so this may be a read error. The chain recombines TRBV7-2 with TRBJ2-1; D could derive from TRBD1 or TRBD2 (6 bases each). Trimming stripped 5 bases from V and 9 bases from J, with 17 bases between. This CDR3 has 14 amino acids. The germline V gene has CDR1 SGHTA and CDR2 FQGNSA. CDR3 residues: CASSARGRDTEQFF. CDR3 sequence (DNA): TGTGCCAGCAGCGCCCGGGGGCGGGACACTGAGCAGTTCTTC.